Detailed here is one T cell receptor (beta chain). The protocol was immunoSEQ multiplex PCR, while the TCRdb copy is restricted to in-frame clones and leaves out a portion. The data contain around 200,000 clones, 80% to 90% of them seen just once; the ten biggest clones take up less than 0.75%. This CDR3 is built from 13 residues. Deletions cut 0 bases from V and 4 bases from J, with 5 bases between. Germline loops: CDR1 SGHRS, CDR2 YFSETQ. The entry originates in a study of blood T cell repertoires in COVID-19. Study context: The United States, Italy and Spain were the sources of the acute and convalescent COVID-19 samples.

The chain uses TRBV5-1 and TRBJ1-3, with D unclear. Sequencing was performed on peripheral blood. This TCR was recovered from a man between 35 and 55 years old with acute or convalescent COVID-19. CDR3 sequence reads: CASSLAGGNTIYF. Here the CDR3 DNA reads TGCGCCAGCAGCTTGGCGGGGGGAAACACCATATATTTT.